This TCR beta chain was identified during a study of shared clonotypes between healthy human individuals. Execution of the assay was at deep level. Sequencing used immunoSEQ multiplex PCR; TCRdb keeps in-frame clones, though not all of them. The data contain hundreds of thousands of clones, around 90% of them singletons. Study results and caveats: A reduction in generation probabilities was seen for non-shared clonotypes relative to those shared by all four donors. Owing to a small donor count, the genetic and exposure-history diversity represented was limited.

Cells designated naive CD8 were CD45RO-negative and were positively selected for CCR7, with terminally differentiated effector memory CD45RA+ cells excluded. There were only Caucasian adults among the donors, and all lived in Nashville, Tennessee. Turning to this clone: Its matching antigen is unknown.

This CDR3 is built from 13 residues. Trimming removed 6 bases at V and 2 bases at J, with 14 bases between. Germline loops: CDR1 GTSNPN, CDR2 SVGIG (reference sequence). What was sequenced was naive CD8+ T cells sorted from blood. The chain uses TRBV30 and TRBJ2-7; D remains ambiguous. The sequence was collected from a man younger than 45 in good health. CDR3 residues: CACPGKSAYEQYF. DNA for the CDR3: TGTGCCTGCCCGGGCAAGTCAGCCTACGAGCAGTACTTC.